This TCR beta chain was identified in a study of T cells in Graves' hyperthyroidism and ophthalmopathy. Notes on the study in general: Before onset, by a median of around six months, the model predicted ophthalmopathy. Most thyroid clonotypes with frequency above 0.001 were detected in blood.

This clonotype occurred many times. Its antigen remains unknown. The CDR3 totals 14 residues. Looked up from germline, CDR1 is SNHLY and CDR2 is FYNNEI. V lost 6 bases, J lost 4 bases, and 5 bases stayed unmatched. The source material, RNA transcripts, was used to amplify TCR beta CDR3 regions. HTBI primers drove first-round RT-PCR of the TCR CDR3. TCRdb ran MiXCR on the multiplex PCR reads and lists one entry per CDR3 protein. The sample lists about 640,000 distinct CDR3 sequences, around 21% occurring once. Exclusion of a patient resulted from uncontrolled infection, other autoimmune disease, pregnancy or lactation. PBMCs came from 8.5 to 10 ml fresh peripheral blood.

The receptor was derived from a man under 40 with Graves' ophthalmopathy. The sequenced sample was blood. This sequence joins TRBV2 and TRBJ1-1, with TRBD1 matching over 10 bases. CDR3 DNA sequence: TGTGCCAGCAGGGGACAGGGGAGGGGCACTGAAGCTTTCTTT. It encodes CASRGQGRGTEAFF.